The T cell receptor (beta chain) described here comes from a study of blood T cell repertoires in COVID-19. Study at large: PBMCs, B-cell-depleted T cells, or T cells were the source of the cDNA or gDNA that made up the material.

Clones were read by immunoSEQ multiplex PCR, and TCRdb kept only the in-frame ones, dropping some. The table shows about 150,000 clones, with 70% to 90% occurring only once. Individuals drawn from 24 US areas were about 18 to 100 years old. Donors of Cohort 3 who recovered were those that had two negative PCRs, clearance, or symptom resolution. Material: PBMCs or T cells enriched from blood (not recorded which). This TCR was sampled from a woman between 50 and 59 years old who had recovered from COVID-19.

This CDR3 is CASSSQKAGGYNEQFF. The CDR3 coding sequence is TGTGCCAGCAGCTCCCAAAAGGCAGGGGGATACAATGAGCAGTTCTTC. V usage is TRBV5-4 and J usage is TRBJ2-1; 7 bases are a match to TRBD1. The CDR3 consists of 16 residues. Germline lookup yields CDR1 SGHNT and CDR2 YYREEE (reference sequence). V trimming: 3 bases; J trimming: 4 bases; junction bases outside the gene matches: 10.